Below are 22 T cell receptor beta chains sequenced from a single sample in a study of type 1 regulatory T cells. TCRdb ran MiXCR on the reads and lists one entry per CDR3 protein. The data contain some 15,000 distinct CDR3 sequences, approximately 15% of them singletons. These receptors are not linked to any known antigen. Sequenced input: cultured T cells, either the whole culture or a sorted T cell fraction (not recorded which). Every receptor here comes from a human donor in good health.

The rearrangement uses TRBV3-1 and TRBJ1-2; the D gene is possibly TRBD1 (5 bases). Trimming took 5 bases from V and 7 from J, leaving 11 bases between them. Germline V gives CDR1 LGHDT, CDR2 YNNKEL (reference sequence). This CDR3 is 12 amino acids long. CDR3 sequence: CASSFRGVGYTF. The CDR3, as DNA: TGTGCCAGCAGCTTTAGGGGTGTTGGCTACACCTTC.

Points on this clonotype: Just one base apart from a much larger clone, this may be a read error. This chain links TRBV7-3 with TRBJ2-2; D gene uncertain. The CDR3 totals 13 residues. The germline CDR1 and CDR2 sequences are SGHTA and FQGTGA. The CDR3 reads CTSSQGVTGELFF. CDR3 nucleotides: TGTACCAGCAGCCAAGGAGTAACCGGGGAGCTGTTTTTT.

Many counts were recorded for this clonotype. The J gene is TRBJ2-3, the V gene TRBV7-3; either TRBD1 or TRBD2 may supply D (5 bases each). CDR3 length: 14 amino acids. Trimming removed 1 base from V and 6 bases from J, with 11 bases in between. Germline values: CDR1 SGHTA, CDR2 FQGTGA. Here the CDR3 DNA reads TGTGCCAGCAGCTTAAATGGGGGTTGGGATACGCAGTATTTT. It codes for CASSLNGGWDTQYF.

This clonotype was detected many times. V gene TRBV11-1 combines with J gene TRBJ1-3; D unclear. CDR1 SGHAT and CDR2 FQDESV come from the germline V gene (reference sequence). V lost 7 bases, J lost 1 base, and 8 bases lay in between. The CDR3 loop spans 13 amino acids. The CDR3 loop reads CASTISSGNTIYF. In nucleotides, the CDR3 is TGTGCCAGCACGATTTCGTCTGGAAACACCATATATTTT.

The V gene is TRBV6-1, the J gene TRBJ2-5, with D uncertain. In germline, CDR1 is MNHNS, CDR2 SASEGT. There are 13 residues in the CDR3. V was pared by 1 base and J by 3 bases, with 6 bases between. The chain's CDR3 is CASSEGWKETQYF. CDR3 bases: TGTGCCAGCAGTGAAGGGTGGAAAGAGACCCAGTACTTC.

This clonotype was seen at least ten times. This sequence joins TRBV30 and TRBJ2-3, with D perhaps being TRBD1 or TRBD2 (6 bases each). The CDR3 is made up of 13 amino acids. V shed 3 bases and J shed 4 bases, with 11 bases lying between them. Germline V gene data show CDR1 as GTSNPN and CDR2 as SVGIG (reference sequence). The CDR3 DNA follows: TGTGCCTGGAGGCTAAGGGGGGCAGATACGCAGTATTTT. It codes for CAWRLRGADTQYF.

The V and J genes are TRBV6-6 and TRBJ2-7, with D unclear. Germline V lookup: CDR1 MNHNY, CDR2 SVGAGI (reference sequence). The CDR3 consists of 13 residues. Trimming took off 8 bases at V and 1 base at J, with 12 bases between the two ends. The CDR3 nucleotides are TGTGCCAGCGGCAGCCCCTATTCCTACGAGCAGTACTTC. Translating gives CASGSPYSYEQYF.

The chain has TRBV7-9 and TRBJ1-2; D gene ambiguous. Germline values: CDR1 SEHNR, CDR2 FQNEAQ (reference sequence). V was cut by 6 bases and J by 8 bases, with 22 bases left in between. The CDR3 covers 15 residues. The CDR3 spells CASSMSGALEGGYTF. The CDR3 DNA reads TGTGCCAGCAGTATGTCGGGCGCCCTGGAGGGAGGCTACACCTTC.

V and J are TRBV7-3 and TRBJ2-1; a possible D gene is TRBD2 (5 bases). Trimming stripped 6 bases from V and 13 bases from J, with 16 bases between. The CDR3 is made up of 12 amino acids. Looked up from germline, CDR1 is SGHTA and CDR2 is FQGTGA. The CDR3 DNA follows: TGTGCCAGCAGGACATTGGGTAGACTACAGTTCTTC. Amino acid sequence: CASRTLGRLQFF.

This clonotype is judged medium-sized. The V gene is TRBV27, the J gene TRBJ2-3, with D tentatively TRBD1 (5 bases). Germline assignment: CDR1 MNHEY and CDR2 SMNVEV (reference sequence). Trimming stripped 3 bases from V and 5 bases from J, with 18 bases between. The CDR3 extends over 16 amino acids. CDR3 in DNA: TGTGCCAGCAGTTTTTTCCTCAGACAGACAAGAGATACGCAGTATTTT. This translates into CASSFFLRQTRDTQYF.

V and J are TRBV7-2 and TRBJ2-7; D is uncertain. Germline V lookup: CDR1 SGHTA, CDR2 FQGNSA. V was shortened by 2 bases and J by 4 bases, with 6 bases between the two germline ends. The CDR3 length is 12 residues. The CDR3 DNA is TGTGCCAGCAGCTTATCAGCTTACGAGCAGTACTTC. This codes for CASSLSAYEQYF.

This clonotype appeared many times. The V call is TRBV5-1, the J call TRBJ2-3; the match to TRBD2 covers 8 bases. V was pared by 2 bases and J by 5 bases, with 4 bases of the junction left unmatched. The CDR3 contains 14 residues. In germline, CDR1 is SGHRS, CDR2 YFSETQ. Here the CDR3 reads CASSFSGIVDTQYF. As DNA, the CDR3 is TGCGCCAGCAGCTTTAGCGGGATTGTAGATACGCAGTATTTT.

This clonotype is medium-sized (0.01 to 0.1%) in the sample. The rearrangement uses TRBV6-1 and TRBJ2-4; D gene uncertain. The V end lost 6 bases, the J end lost 0 bases, and 12 bases lay between the germline ends. The CDR3 consists of 15 residues. Germline CDR1 reads MNHNS; CDR2 reads SASEGT. This CDR3 reads CASRSRDLAKNIQYF. The CDR3 DNA sequence: TGTGCCAGCAGGTCACGAGATCTAGCCAAAAACATTCAGTACTTC.

At least ten counts were recorded for this clonotype. The chain combines TRBV5-1 with TRBJ2-1; 8 nucleotides agree with TRBD2. Unmatched junction bases numbered 6, after V lost 6 bases and J lost 1 base. The CDR3 has 15 residues. Germline CDR1 and CDR2: SGHRS and YFSETQ. The CDR3 region is CASTLLADSYNEQFF. CDR3 coding DNA: TGCGCCAGCACGCTACTAGCGGATTCCTACAATGAGCAGTTCTTC.

There are many counts of this clonotype. The chain uses TRBV20-1 and TRBJ2-7; D may match TRBD1 or TRBD2 (5 bases each). Germline V CDR1 and CDR2: DFQATT, SNEGSKA (reference sequence). This CDR3 is built from 13 residues. Trimming removed 6 bases at V and 2 bases at J, with 14 bases between. The CDR3 sequence is CSAEGRVPYEQYF. CDR3 DNA: TGCAGTGCAGAGGGGCGGGTTCCCTACGAGCAGTACTTC.

This clonotype occurred many times. This sequence joins TRBV6-5 and TRBJ2-2, with TRBD2 matching 9 bases. The CDR3 consists of 16 residues. V was pared by 6 bases and J by 0 bases, with 5 bases of the junction left unmatched. Germline-derived CDR1 and CDR2 are MNHEY and SVGAGI. This chain's CDR3 is CASRSSSGANTGELFF. The CDR3 nucleotides are TGTGCCAGCAGATCGTCTAGCGGGGCGAACACCGGGGAGCTGTTTTTT.

This clonotype was seen ten or more times. V gene TRBV15 combines with J gene TRBJ2-3; D is unclear. The CDR3 length is 15 residues. From germline, CDR1 is LNHNV and CDR2 YYDKDF (reference sequence). V was cut by 0 bases and J by 5 bases, with 12 bases left in between. CDR3 sequence reads: CATSRESPQKDTQYF. The CDR3 bases are TGTGCCACCAGCAGAGAGTCCCCCCAAAAAGATACGCAGTATTTT. Supplemented by reference TRBV15 and TRBJ2-3, the full variable domain reads DAMVIQNPRYQVTQFGKPVTLSCSQTLNHNVMYWYQQKSSQAPKLLFHYYDKDFNNEADTPDNFQSRRPNTSFCFLDIRSPGLGDTAMYLCATSRESPQKDTQYFGPGTRLTVL.

Judged by abundance, this clonotype is medium-sized (0.01 to 0.1%). J is TRBJ2-2 and V is TRBV5-1; 8 nucleotides match TRBD2. CDR3 length equals 17 residues. After removal of 0 bases from V and 4 bases from J, the junction contained 8 bases not matched to a gene. Per germline, CDR1 SGHRS and CDR2 YFSETQ. CDR3 DNA: TGCGCCAGCAGCTTGGCCCCCAGCGGGAGTGGCACCGGGGAGCTGTTTTTT. Translating gives CASSLAPSGSGTGELFF.

The chain links TRBV11-2 to TRBJ1-6, with D unclear. The CDR3 runs 15 residues. The V end was cut by 0 bases, the J end by 0 bases, with 3 bases between. Germline loops: CDR1 SGHAT, CDR2 FQNNGV. The CDR3 nucleotides are TGTGCCAGCAGCTTAGATAGCTCCTATAATTCACCCCTCCACTTT. This encodes CASSLDSSYNSPLHF.

This clonotype rates as medium-sized. The chain carries TRBV27 and TRBJ2-3, with 8 bases aligning to TRBD1. CDR1 and CDR2 (germline): MNHEY, SMNVEV (reference sequence). The length of the CDR3 is 18 residues. The trim removed 4 bases at V and 3 bases at J, leaving 15 bases unmatched. Here the CDR3 reads CASSSPSRRGRGTDTQYF. The DNA of the CDR3 is TGTGCCAGCAGTTCACCATCCCGCAGGGGGCGAGGAACAGATACGCAGTATTTT.

This clonotype has just a few counts. This chain connects TRBV18 to TRBJ1-1, with unresolved D. Germline-derived CDR1 and CDR2 are KGHSH and LQKENI. Trimming shortened V by 3 bases and J by 4 bases, and 9 bases separated the two germline ends. CDR3 length: 13 amino acids. The CDR3 DNA reads as TGTGCCAGCTCACCCAGGACTAGCACTGAAGCTTTCTTT. Its translation: CASSPRTSTEAFF.

This chain links TRBV2 with TRBJ1-1; D ambiguous. The length of the CDR3 is 16 residues. Germline CDR1 and CDR2: SNHLY and FYNNEI. Deletions cut 1 base from V and 2 bases from J, with 14 bases between. The CDR3 loop is CASSEEVLRVNTEAFF. The CDR3 region has the DNA TGTGCCAGCAGTGAAGAAGTATTACGGGTAAACACTGAAGCTTTCTTT.